This TCR beta chain was identified during a study of T cell responses to AZD1222 COVID-19 vaccine. Overall study results and limits: Just a handful of AZD1222 recipients tested seropositive at baseline. Possibly, clonal diversity was underestimated; donors were largely white British and included more females. An increase in Spike-specific TCR breadth and depth was observed after two AZD1222 doses. Mapped onto spike, vaccine-associated CD4 TCRs spanned it and were dominant at 160-218 and 743-854.

About this clone itself: Its antigen is as yet unknown.

The repertoire was sequenced with immunoSEQ multiplex PCR; TCRdb's copy has only in-frame clones and lacks some. The table has 110,000 or so clones, 70% to 90% seen once. The V end was cut by 2 bases, the J end by 6 bases, with 15 bases between. The CDR3 covers 15 residues. Germline loops: CDR1 SEHNR, CDR2 FQNEAQ (reference sequence). The sequencing here drew on peripheral blood, taken 28 days after the second AZD1222 dose. The gene calls are TRBV7-9 and TRBJ2-3; TRBD2 is a possible D gene (5 bases). This TCR was sampled from an adult who received the AZD1222 COVID-19 vaccine. The CDR3 DNA sequence: TGTGCCAGCAGCTTACTTCGTGTGTCGGGGGATACGCAGTATTTT. It is translated as CASSLLRVSGDTQYF.